Sequencing of this T cell receptor (beta chain) was carried out in a study of cytomegalovirus exposure and HLA in healthy donors. Whole-study findings and limits: CMV antigen specificity of a few CMV-associated chains was confirmed in vitro.

In regard to this clone: The antigen remains unidentified.

The donors were part of the validation cohort of 100 to 150 subjects. That cohort was separate from the first cohort, which comprised about 670 subjects. Germline V lookup: CDR1 SGHAT, CDR2 FQNNGV. There are 14 residues in the CDR3. Trimming pared 1 base from V and 1 base from J, leaving 7 bases between. The method was immunoSEQ multiplex PCR; TCRdb's version includes in-frame clones alone and lacks a portion of them. The table lists 200,000 or so clones, roughly 84% of them singletons. This receptor was taken from a woman aged 18 to 35 in good health and CMV-seropositive. What was sequenced was PBMCs. The rearrangement joins TRBV11-2 to TRBJ1-1; the D is unclear. CDR3 region: CASSLVSGNTEAFF. The CDR3 DNA reads TGTGCCAGCAGCTTAGTATCCGGGAACACTGAAGCTTTCTTT. Drawing the rest from reference TRBV11-2 and TRBJ1-1, the complete variable domain is EAGVAQSPRYKIIEKRQSVAFWCNPISGHATLYWYQQILGQGPKLLIQFQNNGVVDDSQLPKDRFSAERLKGVDSTLKIQPAKLEDSAVYLCASSLVSGNTEAFFGQGTRLTVV.